The 26 T cell receptor beta chains below were found in one sample sequenced in a study of CD8 T cells in Susac syndrome. Random-hexamer reverse transcription was applied to roughly 0.5 to 1 ug RNA. TCRdb processed the immunoSEQ multiplex PCR reads anew with MiXCR; each CDR3 protein has one entry. The table records 200,000 or so distinct CDR3 sequences, around 90% of them present only once. Sequencing used CD8+ T cells from PBMCs. The receptors were sampled from a human donor with multiple sclerosis.

The chain couples TRBV27 to TRBJ2-7, with D possibly being TRBD1 (6 bases). The CDR3 runs 13 residues. Trimming left V 2 bases short and J 3 bases short, with 8 bases between. Germline CDR1 is MNHEY and CDR2 is SMNVEV (reference sequence). CDR3 in amino acids: CASSLQGYYEQYF. The CDR3 region has the DNA TGTGCCAGCAGTTTACAGGGGTACTACGAGCAGTACTTC.

V and J are TRBV4-2 and TRBJ2-7, with TRBD1 identical over 7 bases. V was pared by 0 bases and J by 3 bases, with 5 bases of the junction left unmatched. CDR1 is LGHNA and CDR2 is YNFKEQ in the germline V gene. CDR3 length equals 15 residues. The CDR3 nucleotides are TGTGCCAGCAGCCAAGACCTTTGGGACAGCTACGAGCAGTACTTC. Its protein is CASSQDLWDSYEQYF.

V is TRBV4-3 and J is TRBJ2-2; D may be TRBD2 (5 bases). V dropped 7 bases and J dropped 0 bases, with 6 bases sitting between them. CDR3 length: 13 amino acids. The germline gives CDR1 LGHNA, CDR2 YSLEER. CDR3 bases: TGCGCCAGCAACGGGGCGAACACCGGGGAGCTGTTTTTT. Translated, it gives CASNGANTGELFF.

This clonotype appeared a few times. This rearrangement joins TRBV11-3 to TRBJ2-3; D is ambiguous. V was clipped by 6 bases and J by 3 bases, with 4 bases between them. Germline loops: CDR1 SGHNT, CDR2 YENEEA. The CDR3 spans 11 residues. The chain's CDR3 is CASSATDTQYF. In DNA, the CDR3 is TGTGCCAGCAGTGCTACAGATACGCAGTATTTT.

The chain has TRBV9 and TRBJ1-1, with D tentatively TRBD1 (6 bases). Germline loops: CDR1 SGDLS, CDR2 YYNGEE. V lost 0 bases to trimming and J lost 3 bases, with 24 bases between them. The CDR3 runs 19 residues. CDR3 in amino acids: CASSVGQGINPGRYTEAFF. The CDR3 nucleotides are TGTGCCAGCAGCGTAGGGCAGGGGATCAACCCGGGGAGGTACACTGAAGCTTTCTTT.

The CDR3 DNA is TGCAGCGTTGTCTGGGGGGCGGGGGGCACTGAAGCTTTCTTT. Translated, it gives CSVVWGAGGTEAFF. The chain carries TRBV29-1 and TRBJ1-1, with a possible D match to TRBD1 (6 bases). Germline V CDR1 and CDR2: SQVTM, ANQGSEA. Trimming pared 4 bases from V and 4 bases from J, leaving 16 bases between. CDR3 size: 14 residues.

This clonotype came up once. J is TRBJ2-7 and V is TRBV10-2; weak D call: TRBD2 (6 bases). Germline V lookup: CDR1 WSHSY, CDR2 SAAADI. V gave up 3 bases and J gave up 2 bases, with 11 bases separating them. The CDR3 totals 14 residues. The CDR3 loop reads CASSDEDYTYEQYF. CDR3 DNA: TGCGCCAGCAGTGACGAGGACTACACCTACGAGCAGTACTTC.

The chain's CDR3 is CASSPPSGVDGYEQYF. The CDR3, as DNA: TGTGCCAGCAGCCCCCCGTCCGGGGTGGATGGGTACGAGCAGTACTTC. This chain links TRBV7-9 with TRBJ2-7, with D possibly being TRBD2 (5 bases). Germline values: CDR1 SEHNR, CDR2 FQNEAQ (reference sequence). The CDR3 totals 16 residues. V gave up 5 bases and J gave up 4 bases, with 21 bases separating them.

The chain has TRBV30 and TRBJ2-3, with D maybe TRBD1 (6 bases). CDR1 GTSNPN and CDR2 SVGIG come from the germline V gene (reference sequence). Trimming took 4 bases from V and 4 from J, leaving 15 bases between them. The CDR3 sequence is 14 residues long. The CDR3 reads CAWIAGVFPDTQYF. The CDR3 coding sequence is TGTGCCTGGATAGCAGGGGTTTTCCCAGATACGCAGTATTTT. The full variable domain, in which reference TRBV30 and TRBJ2-3 provide the parts outside the CDR3, is SQTIHQWPATLVQPVGSPLSLECTVEGTSNPNLYWYRQAAGRGLQLLFYSVGIGQISSEVPQNLSASRPQDRQFILSSKKLLLSDSGFYLCAWIAGVFPDTQYFGPGTRLTVL.

Written as DNA, the CDR3 is TGTGCCAGCAGCGTACTCCCACAGGGTAACTACGAGCAGTACTTC. This gives the protein CASSVLPQGNYEQYF. The rearrangement links TRBV9 to TRBJ2-7, with D tentatively TRBD1 (6 bases). This CDR3 is 15 amino acids long. With 1 base removed from V and 3 bases from J, the gap between germline ends came to 14 bases. CDR1 SGDLS and CDR2 YYNGEE come from the germline V gene.

The chain has TRBV4-1 and TRBJ2-1; D gene uncertain. The CDR3 runs to 12 residues. From germline, CDR1 is MGHRA and CDR2 YSYEKL. The V end lost 0 bases, the J end lost 7 bases, and 4 bases lay between the germline ends. The CDR3 is CASSQDINEQFF. The CDR3 DNA follows: TGCGCCAGCAGCCAAGATATTAATGAGCAGTTCTTC.

The J gene is TRBJ2-5, the V gene TRBV29-1; 7 bases match TRBD1. Per the germline V gene, CDR1 is SQVTM and CDR2 is ANQGSEA. V shed 7 bases and J 5 bases; nucleotides not matched to a gene: 22. This CDR3 comprises 17 residues. In DNA, the CDR3 is TGCAGCGCCCTTGGACCCCCCGAACAGGGGATGAGGGAGACCCAGTACTTC. Protein: CSALGPPEQGMRETQYF.

Only one count was recorded for this clonotype. This chain joins TRBV19 and TRBJ1-1; D call uncertain. The CDR3 length is 12 residues. Germline CDR1 and CDR2: LNHDA and SQIVND (reference sequence). V lost 5 bases to trimming and J lost 6 bases, with 10 bases between them. The CDR3 spells CASSSGPPEAFF. Written as DNA, the CDR3 is TGTGCCAGTAGTTCCGGGCCCCCTGAAGCTTTCTTT.

As DNA, the CDR3 is TGTGCCAGCAGTTTGGAACCAGCGGGATACTACAATGAGCAGTTCTTC. Its protein is CASSLEPAGYYNEQFF. The chain uses TRBV27 and TRBJ2-1; 7 bases map to TRBD2. Trimming took 3 bases from V and 3 from J; bases not matched to a gene: 8. The CDR3 runs to 16 residues. Germline V gives CDR1 MNHEY, CDR2 SMNVEV (reference sequence).

The V call is TRBV27, the J call TRBJ1-1; perhaps TRBD1 as D (5 bases). CDR1 is MNHEY and CDR2 is SMNVEV in the germline V gene (reference sequence). The V end was cut by 6 bases, the J end by 1 base, with 12 bases between. The CDR3 consists of 14 residues. CDR3 DNA: TGTGCCAGCAGGTGGAGCGGGGGGAACACTGAAGCTTTCTTT. Translated: CASRWSGGNTEAFF.

The rearrangement uses TRBV12-3 or TRBV12-4 and TRBJ1-5; the D gene is possibly TRBD1 (5 bases). CDR3 length: 17 amino acids. The ends were cut back, 6 bases at V and 4 bases at J, with 22 bases in the middle. CDR3 protein: CASSPWGEGQRNQPQHF. Here the CDR3 DNA reads TGTGCCAGCAGCCCCTGGGGGGAGGGGCAGCGGAATCAGCCCCAGCATTTT.

The chain recombines TRBV3-1 with TRBJ2-1; possible D gene TRBD1, 5 bases. Germline assignment: CDR1 LGHDT and CDR2 YNNKEL (reference sequence). V lost 1 base to trimming and J lost 11 bases, with 18 bases between them. There are 15 residues in the CDR3. The DNA of the CDR3 is TGTGCCAGCAGCCAAGTGGGGCCAGGCTTGATCAAGCAGTTCTTC. Translated, it gives CASSQVGPGLIKQFF.

The rearrangement joins TRBV14 to TRBJ1-1, with a possible D match to TRBD1 (5 bases). The CDR3 runs to 14 residues. V lost 5 bases, J lost 5 bases, and 15 bases lay in between. Germline CDR1 is SGHDN and CDR2 is FVKESK. The DNA of the CDR3 is TGTGCCAGCAGCTGGACCTCGGGGGGTACTGAAGCTTTCTTT. Protein: CASSWTSGGTEAFF.

The rearrangement joins TRBV13 to TRBJ2-3; TRBD2 matches at 11 bases. This CDR3 comprises 17 residues. Germline V lookup: CDR1 PRHDT, CDR2 FYEKMQ (reference sequence). V lost 5 bases and J lost 2; bases outside the gene matches: 9. The CDR3 reads CASSPWVAGGPTDTQYF. Written as DNA, the CDR3 is TGTGCCAGCAGCCCCTGGGTAGCGGGGGGGCCCACAGATACGCAGTATTTT.

This chain joins TRBV6-4 and TRBJ1-5; D is unclear. V lost 3 bases and J 8 bases, leaving 11 bases between the germline ends. CDR1 and CDR2 (germline): MRHNA, SNTAGT. This CDR3 has 13 residues. Here the CDR3 reads CASSEGPWEPQHF. CDR3 DNA sequence: TGTGCCAGCAGTGAAGGGCCCTGGGAGCCCCAGCATTTT.

This clonotype was recorded only once. The chain employs TRBV12-3 or TRBV12-4 and TRBJ2-3, with TRBD2 matching over 15 bases. The junction had 12 bases not matched to a gene; V was cut back by 5 bases and J by 6 bases. This CDR3 has 18 amino acids. CDR3 loop: CASSPLGLAGGPRDTQYF. CDR3 in DNA: TGTGCCAGCAGTCCCCTAGGACTAGCGGGAGGGCCAAGGGATACGCAGTATTTT.

The V gene is TRBV27, the J gene TRBJ1-4, with no clear D. The CDR3 runs 13 residues. The germline V gene encodes CDR1 MNHEY and CDR2 SMNVEV (reference sequence). The V and J ends lost 5 bases and 2 bases respectively, with 6 bases between them. Here the CDR3 reads CASSVATNEKLFF. DNA of the CDR3: TGTGCCAGCAGTGTGGCCACTAATGAAAAACTGTTTTTT. Combining the CDR3 with reference TRBV27 and TRBJ1-4 gives the whole variable domain EAQVTQNPRYLITVTGKKLTVTCSQNMNHEYMSWYRQDPGLGLRQIYYSMNVEVTDKGDVPEGYKVSRKEKRNFPLILESPSPNQTSLYFCASSVATNEKLFFGSGTQLSVL.

The genes are TRBV19 and TRBJ1-5; a weak D match, TRBD1 (5 bases). The CDR3 covers 16 residues. Germline assignment: CDR1 LNHDA and CDR2 SQIVND (reference sequence). Between the trimmed V and J ends, which lost 4 bases and 7 bases, there was a span of 20 bases. The DNA for the CDR3 is TGTGCCAGTAGTACCCCTCAGGCGGGACGTGGGCAGCCCCAGCATTTT. This translates into CASSTPQAGRGQPQHF.

The chain joins TRBV7-9 to TRBJ1-1; 9 nucleotides line up with TRBD1. This CDR3 is built from 17 residues. CDR1 is SEHNR and CDR2 is FQNEAQ in the germline V gene (reference sequence). V was pared by 2 bases and J by 3 bases, with 10 bases of the junction left unmatched. The CDR3 DNA reads as TGTGCCAGCAGCTTATGGGCGGGGACAGGGAGGGACACTGAAGCTTTCTTT. This encodes CASSLWAGTGRDTEAFF.

The chain couples TRBV7-9 to TRBJ2-7; D is uncertain. This CDR3 is built from 13 residues. Between the trimmed V and J ends, which lost 5 bases and 4 bases, there was a span of 12 bases. Germline assignment: CDR1 SEHNR and CDR2 FQNEAQ (reference sequence). The DNA for the CDR3 is TGTGCCAGCAGCCCTATCGGATCTTACGAGCAGTACTTC. Protein product: CASSPIGSYEQYF.

The gene calls are TRBV5-6 and TRBJ1-1, with D hard to call. V lost 0 bases, J lost 5 bases, and 8 bases lay in between. The V gene's germline CDR1 is SGHDT and CDR2 YYEEEE. The CDR3 extends over 13 amino acids. The CDR3 region is CASSLGTGTEAFF. CDR3 in DNA: TGTGCCAGCAGCTTGGGCACGGGTACTGAAGCTTTCTTT.